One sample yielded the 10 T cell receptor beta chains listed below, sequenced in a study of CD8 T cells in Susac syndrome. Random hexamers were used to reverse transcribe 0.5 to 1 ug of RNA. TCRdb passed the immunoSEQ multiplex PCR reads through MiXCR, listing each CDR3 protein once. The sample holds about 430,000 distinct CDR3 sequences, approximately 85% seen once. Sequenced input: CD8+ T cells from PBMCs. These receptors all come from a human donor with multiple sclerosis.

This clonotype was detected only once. In nucleotides, the CDR3 is TGTGCCAGCAGTTACTTATCCCAGGCAGTCTCCAATGAGCAGTTCTTC. It is translated as CASSYLSQAVSNEQFF. The chain uses TRBV6-5 and TRBJ2-1; D unclear. The CDR3 contains 16 residues. V was trimmed by 1 base and J by 6 bases, leaving 16 bases between them. Germline CDR1 is MNHEY and CDR2 is SVGAGI.

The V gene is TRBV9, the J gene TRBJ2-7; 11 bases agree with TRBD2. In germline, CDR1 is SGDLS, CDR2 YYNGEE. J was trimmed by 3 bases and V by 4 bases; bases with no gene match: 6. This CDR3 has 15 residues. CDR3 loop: CASSPRLAGLYEQYF. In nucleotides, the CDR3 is TGTGCCAGCAGCCCTCGACTAGCGGGACTCTACGAGCAGTACTTC.

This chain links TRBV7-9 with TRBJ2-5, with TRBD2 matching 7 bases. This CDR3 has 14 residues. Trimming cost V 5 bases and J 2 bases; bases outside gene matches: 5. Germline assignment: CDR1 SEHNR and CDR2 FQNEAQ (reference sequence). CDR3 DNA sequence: TGTGCCAGCAGCCCGAGGGAGGGGCAAGAGACCCAGTACTTC. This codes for CASSPREGQETQYF. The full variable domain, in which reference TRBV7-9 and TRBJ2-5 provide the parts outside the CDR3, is DTGVSQNPRHKITKRGQNVTFRCDPISEHNRLYWYRQTLGQGPEFLTYFQNEAQLEKSRLLSDRFSAERPKGSFSTLEIQRTEQGDSAMYLCASSPREGQETQYFGPGTRLLVL.

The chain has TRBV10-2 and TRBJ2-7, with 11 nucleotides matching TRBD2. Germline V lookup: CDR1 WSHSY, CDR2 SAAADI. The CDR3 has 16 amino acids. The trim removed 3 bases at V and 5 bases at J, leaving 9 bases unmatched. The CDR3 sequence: CASSDVLAGGLDEQYF. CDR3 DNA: TGCGCCAGCAGTGACGTTCTAGCGGGGGGTCTCGACGAGCAGTACTTC.

The CDR3 bases are TGCGCCAGCAGCCAAGATGGGGACCCCTGGGTAGGAGCTTTCTTT. Its translation is CASSQDGDPWVGAFF. The V call is TRBV4-1, the J call TRBJ1-1, with a possible D match to TRBD1 (5 bases). V was clipped by 0 bases and J by 10 bases, with 18 bases between them. The CDR3 contains 15 residues. Germline loops: CDR1 MGHRA, CDR2 YSYEKL.

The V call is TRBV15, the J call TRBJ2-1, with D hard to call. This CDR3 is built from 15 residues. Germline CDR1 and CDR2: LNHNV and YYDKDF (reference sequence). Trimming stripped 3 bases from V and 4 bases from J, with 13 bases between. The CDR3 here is CATSSPSTDYNEQFF. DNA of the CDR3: TGTGCCACCAGCAGCCCCTCTACAGATTACAATGAGCAGTTCTTC.

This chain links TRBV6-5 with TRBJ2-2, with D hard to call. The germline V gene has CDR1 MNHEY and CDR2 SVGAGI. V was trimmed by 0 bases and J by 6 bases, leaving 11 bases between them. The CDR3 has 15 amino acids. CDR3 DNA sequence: TGTGCCAGCAGTTACTCGACGTCCAGACCCGGGGAGCTGTTTTTT. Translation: CASSYSTSRPGELFF.

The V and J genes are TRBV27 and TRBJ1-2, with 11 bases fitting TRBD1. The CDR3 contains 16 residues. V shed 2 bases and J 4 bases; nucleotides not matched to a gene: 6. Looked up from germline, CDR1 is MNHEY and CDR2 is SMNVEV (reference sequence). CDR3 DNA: TGTGCCAGCAGTTTAACGGGGACAGGGGGAAGCTATGGCTACACCTTC. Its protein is CASSLTGTGGSYGYTF.

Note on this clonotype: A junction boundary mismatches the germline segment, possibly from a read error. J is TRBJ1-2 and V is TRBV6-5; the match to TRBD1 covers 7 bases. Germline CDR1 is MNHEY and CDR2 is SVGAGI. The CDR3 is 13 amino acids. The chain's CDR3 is CATLTDRLNGHTF. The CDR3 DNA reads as TGTGCCACCCTAACGGACAGGTTAAATGGCCACACCTTC.

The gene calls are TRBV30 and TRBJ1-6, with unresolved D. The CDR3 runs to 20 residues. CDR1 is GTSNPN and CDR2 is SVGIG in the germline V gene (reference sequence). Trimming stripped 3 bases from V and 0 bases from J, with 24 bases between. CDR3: CAWRRREGDPRSSYNSPLHF. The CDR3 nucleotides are TGTGCCTGGAGAAGAAGGGAAGGCGATCCAAGAAGCTCCTATAATTCACCCCTCCACTTT. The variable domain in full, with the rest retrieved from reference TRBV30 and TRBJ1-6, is SQTIHQWPATLVQPVGSPLSLECTVEGTSNPNLYWYRQAAGRGLQLLFYSVGIGQISSEVPQNLSASRPQDRQFILSSKKLLLSDSGFYLCAWRRREGDPRSSYNSPLHFGNGTRLTVT.